This entry lists 19 T cell receptor beta chains sequenced from one sample in a study of early T cells in non-severe SARS-CoV-2 infection. TCRdb redid the calling of the 5' RACE reads with MiXCR, one entry per CDR3 protein. Among around 40,000 distinct CDR3 sequences, about 5.8% were seen once, and the ten largest hold 5% to 6.5%. Material: whole blood. These receptors were obtained from an adult who was a healthcare worker with PCR-confirmed SARS-CoV-2 infection or an uninfected control (not recorded which).

This clonotype has at least ten counts. DNA of the CDR3: TGTGCCAGCAGCCTGAAAGAGACCCAGTACTTC. Its protein product is CASSLKETQYF. The chain joins TRBV7-2 to TRBJ2-5; D is uncertain. The CDR3 totals 11 residues. Deletions cut 5 bases from V and 3 bases from J, with 4 bases between. Germline assignment: CDR1 SGHTA and CDR2 FQGNSA.

This clonotype appeared many times. This chain joins TRBV27 and TRBJ2-1; tentative D call: TRBD1 (5 bases). Germline values: CDR1 MNHEY, CDR2 SMNVEV (reference sequence). V was pared by 10 bases and J by 0 bases, with 13 bases between. This CDR3 comprises 14 residues. The CDR3 loop is CANLRANSYNEQFF. In DNA form, the CDR3 reads TGTGCCAACCTCAGGGCTAACTCCTACAATGAGCAGTTCTTC.

This clonotype was seen at least ten times. This chain uses TRBV21-1 with TRBJ2-7; the table assigns TRBD1, which was not confirmed against the DNA. TRBV21-1 is labeled a pseudogene. This CDR3 is built from 15 residues. Here the CDR3 reads CASRTPGQAVYEQYF. The CDR3 DNA reads TGTGCCAGCAGAACTCCAGGACAGGCCGTCTACGAGCAGTACTTC.

This clonotype was detected many times. The chain is built from TRBV6-5 and TRBJ2-3, with TRBD2 matching 11 bases. The CDR3 loop spans 15 amino acids. CDR1 is MNHEY and CDR2 is SVGAGI in the germline V gene. J lost 8 bases, V lost 6 bases, and 10 bases had no gene match. This CDR3 reads CASSQGTSGRGTQYF. In DNA form, the CDR3 reads TGTGCCAGCAGCCAAGGGACTAGCGGAAGGGGTACGCAGTATTTT.

This rearrangement joins TRBV18 to TRBJ2-5; no reliable D call. The CDR3 extends over 13 amino acids. The V gene lost 2 bases and the J gene lost 5 bases, with 9 bases spanning the gap. Per the germline V gene, CDR1 is KGHSH and CDR2 is LQKENI. Here the CDR3 reads CASSPTVTETQYF. CDR3 coding DNA: TGTGCCAGCTCACCAACGGTGACGGAGACCCAGTACTTC.

This clonotype came up many times. This chain joins TRBV6-5 and TRBJ2-1, with a weak D call TRBD2 (6 bases). The V end lost 7 bases, the J end lost 7 bases, and 14 bases lay between the germline ends. The germline V gene encodes CDR1 MNHEY and CDR2 SVGAGI. The CDR3 spans 13 residues. CDR3 in DNA: TGTGCCAGCACCCGGGACGCGGGGAATGAGCAGTTCTTC. This gives the protein CASTRDAGNEQFF.

This clonotype was seen a few times. The chain has TRBV7-2 and TRBJ2-3; the match to TRBD2 covers 7 bases. The trim removed 8 bases at V and 2 bases at J, leaving 10 bases unmatched. Germline V gene sequence: CDR1 SGHTA, CDR2 FQGNSA. The CDR3 extends over 15 amino acids. The chain's CDR3 is CASSLLAGLTDTQYF. The CDR3 DNA is TGTGCCAGCTCTTTATTAGCGGGCCTCACAGATACGCAGTATTTT.

There are many counts of this clonotype. The chain has TRBV5-1 and TRBJ2-7; the D gene could be TRBD1 or TRBD2 (5 bases each). Trimming removed 1 base from V and 2 bases from J, with 7 bases in between. This CDR3 contains 13 residues. Germline V CDR1 and CDR2: SGHRS, YFSETQ. CDR3 coding DNA: TGCGCCAGCAGCTTGAGAGGGGCCTACGAGCAGTACTTC. Encoded protein: CASSLRGAYEQYF.

This clonotype appeared many times. The CDR3 DNA is TGTGCCAGCAGCACAGTTCATCGACTCGATTGGGCGTTTGTCGAGCAGTTCTTC. Residues: CASSTVHRLDWAFVEQFF. This chain joins TRBV21-1 and TRBJ2-1; no check of the table's D call, TRBD1, against the DNA was made. TRBV21-1 is marked as a pseudogene. The CDR3 length is 18 residues.

This clonotype was seen repeatedly, ten times or more. This chain uses TRBV4-3 with TRBJ2-3, with 14 bases identical to TRBD2. The germline V gene encodes CDR1 LGHNA and CDR2 YSLEER. This CDR3 has 15 residues. V lost 1 base, J lost 6 bases, and 0 bases stayed unmatched. CDR3 region: CASSQGLAGGDTQYF. The CDR3 bases are TGCGCCAGCAGCCAAGGACTAGCGGGAGGGGATACGCAGTATTTT.

This clonotype was observed many times. The CDR3 region has the DNA TGCAGCGTTGAAGGGGACAGGGGGAACACTGAAGCTTTCTTT. This codes for CSVEGDRGNTEAFF. This chain links TRBV29-1 with TRBJ1-1; TRBD1 aligns across 10 bases. The CDR3 has 14 residues. Germline lookup yields CDR1 SQVTM and CDR2 ANQGSEA. J lost 1 base, V lost 1 base, and 0 bases had no gene match.

This clonotype was picked up a small number of times. The chain employs TRBV10-2 and TRBJ2-1, with 9 bases that match TRBD2. The V segment lost 7 bases and the J segment 7 bases; nucleotides outside the gene matches: 5. The CDR3 loop spans 13 amino acids. CDR1 and CDR2 from the germline V gene are WSHSY and SAAADI. The CDR3 protein is CASTAGGRNEQFF. CDR3 DNA: TGCGCCAGCACGGCGGGAGGGAGAAATGAGCAGTTCTTC.

In this sample, this clonotype turned up a few times. The chain uses TRBV9 and TRBJ2-7, with D tentatively TRBD1 (5 bases). CDR3 length: 14 amino acids. The V and J ends lost 5 bases and 1 base respectively, with 13 bases between them. Germline V lookup: CDR1 SGDLS, CDR2 YYNGEE. As DNA, the CDR3 is TGTGCCAGCAGTGCGGACATTTTTTCCTACGAGCAGTACTTC. It translates to CASSADIFSYEQYF.

The chain recombines TRBV7-2 with TRBJ2-5; weak D call: TRBD2 (6 bases). Germline V gives CDR1 SGHTA, CDR2 FQGNSA. The V end lost 6 bases, the J end lost 7 bases, and 15 bases lay between the germline ends. This CDR3 spans 13 amino acids. The CDR3 reads CASSPGSLVTQYF. CDR3 sequence (DNA): TGTGCCAGCAGTCCCGGGAGCCTCGTGACCCAGTACTTC.

The gene calls are TRBV9 and TRBJ2-2; D uncertain. The V gene's germline CDR1 is SGDLS and CDR2 YYNGEE. The length of the CDR3 is 15 residues. V lost 0 bases, J lost 4 bases, and 10 bases lay in between. CDR3 in DNA: TGTGCCAGCAGCGTAGCTGGAGATGGCACCGGGGAGCTGTTTTTT. This encodes CASSVAGDGTGELFF.

The V gene is TRBV5-1, the J gene TRBJ1-1; D remains ambiguous. Germline CDR1 is SGHRS and CDR2 is YFSETQ. The CDR3 runs to 13 residues. V lost 7 bases to trimming and J lost 1 base, with 11 bases between them. The CDR3 sequence is CASRWDRNTEAFF. The CDR3 DNA reads TGCGCCAGCCGCTGGGATAGGAACACTGAAGCTTTCTTT.

The J gene is TRBJ2-3, the V gene TRBV18; D is possibly TRBD2 (5 bases). The V gene lost 2 bases and the J gene lost 2 bases, with 14 bases spanning the gap. The CDR3 is 16 residues long. Germline V gives CDR1 KGHSH, CDR2 LQKENI. CDR3 amino acids: CASSPTSGLVTDTQYF. The CDR3 DNA sequence: TGTGCCAGCTCACCAACTAGTGGTCTCGTCACAGATACGCAGTATTTT. Full variable domain (outside the CDR3, taken from reference TRBV18 and TRBJ2-3): NAGVMQNPRHLVRRRGQEARLRCSPMKGHSHVYWYRQLPEEGLKFMVYLQKENIIDESGMPKERFSAEFPKEGPSILRIQQVVRGDSAAYFCASSPTSGLVTDTQYFGPGTRLTVL.

The V call is TRBV30, the J call TRBJ2-1; 10 bases match TRBD2. This CDR3 has 14 amino acids. The germline gives CDR1 GTSNPN, CDR2 SVGIG (reference sequence). Trimming at V came to 2 bases and at J to 7 bases, leaving 5 bases not matched to a gene. This CDR3 is CAWSIGLAANEQFF. Written as DNA, the CDR3 is TGTGCCTGGAGTATCGGACTAGCGGCGAATGAGCAGTTCTTC.

This clonotype was seen many times. The J gene is TRBJ2-5, the V gene TRBV7-9; 11 bases fit TRBD2. Per the germline V gene, CDR1 is SEHNR and CDR2 is FQNEAQ (reference sequence). This CDR3 contains 15 residues. The J segment lost 3 bases and the V segment lost 4 bases, leaving 4 bases of the junction unmatched. The CDR3 DNA sequence: TGTGCCAGCAGCTCCTCGACTAGCGGGAAAGAGACCCAGTACTTC. Translating it yields CASSSSTSGKETQYF.